This T cell receptor beta chain was captured in a study of cytomegalovirus exposure and HLA in healthy donors. The ends lost 0 bases at V and 5 bases at J; junction bases unmatched: 6. The CDR3 is 15 amino acids. Germline-derived CDR1 and CDR2 are SGHRS and YFSETQ. Study outcomes and limitations: In a later analysis, first-cohort TCR clusters were found to tend to co-occur in the 90 to 150 validation repertoires.

About this clone itself: Its antigen is as yet unknown.

The assay was immunoSEQ multiplex PCR, and TCRdb's table has in-frame clones only and misses some. The sample includes about 200,000 clones, roughly 81% of them seen just once. The origin of this receptor is a woman in her 30s in good health and CMV-seronegative. This rearrangement joins TRBV5-1 to TRBJ2-7, with 9 bases fitting TRBD2. The sequenced material came from PBMCs. CDR3: CASSLGASGNHEQYF. In DNA form, the CDR3 reads TGCGCCAGCAGCTTGGGGGCTAGCGGGAACCACGAGCAGTACTTC. The full variable domain, rest sourced from reference TRBV5-1 and TRBJ2-7, is KAGVTQTPRYLIKTRGQQVTLSCSPISGHRSVSWYQQTPGQGLQFLFEYFSETQRNKGNFPGRFSGRQFSNSRSEMNVSTLELGDSALYLCASSLGASGNHEQYFGPGTRLTVT.